A single sample is the source of the 2 T cell receptor beta chains below, sequenced in a study of Ad26.COV2.S vaccination and SARS-CoV-2 variants. Measured with immunoSEQ multiplex PCR; TCRdb has only the in-frame clones, and not every one. This table has around 270,000 clones, roughly 85% appearing once. Described treatment: some 20 received Ad26.COV2.S at low or high dose, single or two shots; about 5 received placebo; per-sample allocation not given. Day 63 after the first vaccine or placebo injection was the time point for sampling. The source material was peripheral blood, sampled in a trial of Ad26.COV2.S vaccine versus placebo. All receptors come from a person between 18 and 60 years old who received the Ad26.COV2.S COVID-19 vaccine or a placebo.

The CDR3 reads CASSPWGSGDSDTQYF. DNA of the CDR3: TGTGCCAGCAGCCCCTGGGGTAGCGGGGATTCGGATACGCAGTATTTT. The rearrangement links TRBV3-1 (or the pseudogene TRBV3-2) to TRBJ2-3, with 8 bases aligning to TRBD2. The germline CDR1 and CDR2 sequences are LGHDT and YNNKEL (reference sequence). Unmatched junction bases numbered 12, after V lost 4 bases and J lost 6 bases. This CDR3 is 16 amino acids long.

This chain connects TRBV5-1 to TRBJ1-1, with D hard to call. CDR3 length equals 14 residues. V shed 2 bases and J shed 1 base, with 9 bases lying between them. CDR1 SGHRS and CDR2 YFSETQ come from the germline V gene. CDR3 bases: TGCGCCAGCAGCTTCGCCGGGTCGAACACTGAAGCTTTCTTT. Translating it yields CASSFAGSNTEAFF.